The 18 T cell receptor beta chains below were found in one sample sequenced in a study of shared clonotypes between healthy human individuals. TCRdb keeps only in-frame clones here, not all; method: immunoSEQ multiplex PCR. The sample includes 2.3 million or so clones, roughly 93% of them seen just once. The material sequenced was naive CD4+ T cells from PBMCs. The subset: CD45RA+ positively selected. The receptors stem from a man aged 18 to 29 in good health. Some clones in this sample may be carry-over from other donors' samples.

The chain couples TRBV30 to TRBJ1-4; 9 bases align to TRBD1. CDR1 GTSNPN and CDR2 SVGIG come from the germline V gene (reference sequence). The V gene end was trimmed by 0 bases and the J gene end by 7 bases; junction bases not matched to a gene: 3. This CDR3 contains 14 residues. The CDR3 nucleotides read TGTGCCTGGAGTGTCGGGACAGGGCGTGAAAAACTGTTTTTT. Translating it yields CAWSVGTGREKLFF.

The chain links TRBV6-1 to TRBJ2-7; 11 nucleotides agree with TRBD2. The V gene end was trimmed by 6 bases and the J gene end by 0 bases; junction bases not matched to a gene: 4. This CDR3 has 15 amino acids. Looked up from germline, CDR1 is MNHNS and CDR2 is SASEGT. The CDR3 DNA follows: TGTGCCAGCAGAGTAGCGGGAGGGCCCTCCTACGAGCAGTACTTC. Encoded protein: CASRVAGGPSYEQYF.

The chain combines TRBV7-3 with TRBJ2-1, with D tentatively TRBD1 (5 bases). V shed 4 bases and J shed 6 bases, with 13 bases lying between them. Germline lookup yields CDR1 SGHTA and CDR2 FQGTGA. The CDR3 has 14 residues. The CDR3 sequence: CASSSDRDTNEQFF. The CDR3, as DNA: TGTGCCAGCAGCTCAGACAGAGATACCAATGAGCAGTTCTTC.

This chain joins TRBV7-9 and TRBJ2-5, with 9 bases identical to TRBD2. From germline, CDR1 is SEHNR and CDR2 FQNEAQ (reference sequence). With V trimmed by 5 bases and J by 2 bases, 3 bases remained unmatched. The CDR3 consists of 14 residues. CDR3 DNA: TGTGCCAGCAGCCAGACTAGCGGTCAAGAGACCCAGTACTTC. This translates into CASSQTSGQETQYF. The whole variable domain, remainder taken from reference TRBV7-9 and TRBJ2-5, is DTGVSQNPRHKITKRGQNVTFRCDPISEHNRLYWYRQTLGQGPEFLTYFQNEAQLEKSRLLSDRFSAERPKGSFSTLEIQRTEQGDSAMYLCASSQTSGQETQYFGPGTRLLVL.

This clone was counted a single time. The V and J genes are TRBV7-9 and TRBJ2-1; no clear D gene. V was pared by 5 bases and J by 3 bases, with 11 bases between. CDR3 length: 14 residues. Germline assignment: CDR1 SEHNR and CDR2 FQNEAQ (reference sequence). CDR3 in amino acids: CASSARTGYNEQFF. The CDR3 nucleotides read TGTGCCAGCAGCGCGAGGACGGGCTACAATGAGCAGTTCTTC.

V and J are TRBV11-2 and TRBJ2-3; D is undetermined. Germline loops: CDR1 SGHAT, CDR2 FQNNGV. Trimming pared 5 bases from V and 0 bases from J, leaving 12 bases between. The CDR3 covers 15 residues. The CDR3 coding sequence is TGTGCCAGCAGCACCCGGCCCGCTAGCACAGATACGCAGTATTTT. Residues: CASSTRPASTDTQYF. Complete variable domain (other parts from reference TRBV11-2 and TRBJ2-3): EAGVAQSPRYKIIEKRQSVAFWCNPISGHATLYWYQQILGQGPKLLIQFQNNGVVDDSQLPKDRFSAERLKGVDSTLKIQPAKLEDSAVYLCASSTRPASTDTQYFGPGTRLTVL.

This clone is a singleton in its sample. The chain employs TRBV11-2 and TRBJ2-7; 10 positions match TRBD2. J lost 7 bases, V lost 2 bases, and 11 bases had no gene match. Per germline, CDR1 SGHAT and CDR2 FQNNGV. This CDR3 has 16 residues. CDR3 nucleotide sequence: TGTGCCAGCAGCTTAATTCGGCTAGCGGGAGTGGAGGAGCAGTACTTC. Protein sequence: CASSLIRLAGVEEQYF.

The rearrangement uses TRBV5-1 and TRBJ2-1; 9 bases line up with TRBD2. CDR3 length: 13 residues. Germline V gives CDR1 SGHRS, CDR2 YFSETQ. V dropped 1 base and J dropped 13; count of bases not matched to a gene: 6. This CDR3 is CASSLSPSGNQFF. For the CDR3, the DNA is TGCGCCAGCAGCTTGTCCCCTAGCGGGAACCAGTTCTTC. The full variable domain, completed using reference TRBV5-1 and TRBJ2-1, is KAGVTQTPRYLIKTRGQQVTLSCSPISGHRSVSWYQQTPGQGLQFLFEYFSETQRNKGNFPGRFSGRQFSNSRSEMNVSTLELGDSALYLCASSLSPSGNQFFGPGTRLTVL.

The genes are TRBV27 and TRBJ2-3; maybe TRBD1 (5 bases). This CDR3 spans 17 amino acids. Trimming took off 2 bases at V and 3 bases at J, with 18 bases between the two ends. CDR1 is MNHEY, CDR2 SMNVEV, per germline (reference sequence). CDR3 bases: TGTGCCAGCAGTTTAGGGTCTTGGGGCGTGGAGACAGATACGCAGTATTTT. It encodes CASSLGSWGVETDTQYF.

This clone was seen a single time. J is TRBJ2-7 and V is TRBV7-8; 7 bases are a match to TRBD2. There are 13 residues in the CDR3. Per the germline V gene, CDR1 is SGHVS and CDR2 is FQNEAQ. Trimming cost V 8 bases and J 5 bases; bases outside gene matches: 9. CDR3 residues: CASSWGGEDEQYF. As DNA, the CDR3 is TGTGCCAGCTCATGGGGGGGAGAGGACGAGCAGTACTTC.

The gene calls are TRBV27 and TRBJ1-1; D ambiguous. V was pared by 0 bases and J by 1 base, with 9 bases between. Germline V lookup: CDR1 MNHEY, CDR2 SMNVEV (reference sequence). This CDR3 is 15 amino acids long. The DNA of the CDR3 is TGTGCCAGCAGTTTATCAGGGCTCGGGAACACTGAAGCTTTCTTT. Translation: CASSLSGLGNTEAFF.

The CDR3 DNA sequence: TGTGCCAGCAGCTTATTGACGGGGTACACAGATACGCAGTATTTT. Translated, it gives CASSLLTGYTDTQYF. The genes are TRBV7-2 and TRBJ2-3, with D maybe TRBD2 (5 bases). CDR1 is SGHTA and CDR2 is FQGNSA in the germline V gene. The V and J ends lost 2 bases and 2 bases respectively, with 11 bases between them. This CDR3 spans 15 amino acids.

V usage is TRBV2 and J usage is TRBJ1-2, with D perhaps TRBD1 (6 bases). The CDR3 is made up of 13 amino acids. Germline V lookup: CDR1 SNHLY, CDR2 FYNNEI. V shed 8 bases and J shed 4 bases, with 14 bases lying between them. The CDR3 DNA sequence: TGTGCCAGCCCGGAAACAGGGTCCTATGGCTACACCTTC. Amino acids: CASPETGSYGYTF.

This clone was counted only a few times. The rearrangement links TRBV6-6 to TRBJ1-2, with unresolved D. Per germline, CDR1 MNHNY and CDR2 SVGAGI (reference sequence). The CDR3 sequence is 13 residues long. The V end was cut by 0 bases, the J end by 8 bases, with 10 bases between. CDR3 sequence: CASSYSVIRGYTF. In DNA form, the CDR3 reads TGTGCCAGCAGTTACTCTGTGATTCGGGGCTACACCTTC.

The J gene is TRBJ1-3, the V gene TRBV11-1; D call uncertain. Trimming pared 5 bases from V and 0 bases from J, leaving 11 bases between. In germline, CDR1 is SGHAT, CDR2 FQDESV (reference sequence). The CDR3 loop spans 15 amino acids. CDR3 DNA: TGTGCCAGCAGCCTGGACCTCGGCTCTGGAAACACCATATATTTT. Amino acids: CASSLDLGSGNTIYF.

V and J are TRBV11-2 and TRBJ2-3; D unclear. Germline assignment: CDR1 SGHAT and CDR2 FQNNGV. This CDR3 is 17 amino acids long. Trimming cost V 2 bases and J 2 bases, with 17 bases left between them. The CDR3: CASSLITGNDPTDTQYF. Written as DNA, the CDR3 is TGTGCCAGCAGCTTAATTACGGGCAATGACCCCACAGATACGCAGTATTTT.

This sequence joins TRBV7-2 and TRBJ1-1; tentatively, D is TRBD1 (5 bases). CDR1 and CDR2 (germline): SGHTA, FQGNSA. The CDR3 totals 13 residues. V shed 1 base and J shed 10 bases, with 13 bases lying between them. The CDR3 region is CASSLDRYQGAFF. DNA for the CDR3: TGTGCCAGCAGCTTAGACAGGTATCAGGGAGCTTTCTTT.

The V call is TRBV9, the J call TRBJ2-2; 11 bases fit TRBD2. The CDR3 length is 16 residues. Unmatched junction bases numbered 4, after V lost 1 base and J lost 5 bases. From germline, CDR1 is SGDLS and CDR2 YYNGEE. The CDR3 sequence: CASSVFTSGSTGELFF. The CDR3, as DNA: TGTGCCAGCAGCGTATTTACTAGCGGGAGTACCGGGGAGCTGTTTTTT. The full variable domain, with the rest looked up from reference TRBV9 and TRBJ2-2, is DSGVTQTPKHLITATGQRVTLRCSPRSGDLSVYWYQQSLDQGLQFLIQYYNGEERAKGNILERFSAQQFPDLHSELNLSSLELGDSALYFCASSVFTSGSTGELFFGEGSRLTVL.